This T cell receptor (beta chain) is drawn from a study of blood T cells in healthy people across ages. Study outcomes and limitations: TCR beta diversity, measured per million T cells, fell in a roughly linear way with age.

Then a second PCR, running about 6 to 11 cycles, was carried out with a sample-barcoded 5' primer and a J-beta primer mix. Using its own MiXCR run on the 5' RACE reads, TCRdb lists one record per CDR3 protein. This repertoire shows about 1,800,000 distinct CDR3 sequences, approximately 30% found once; its top ten account for about 8%. With respect to this clonotype: Its antigen is currently unknown. One end of the junction fails to match germline, which may point to a read error.

Healthy Russian Caucasian donors spanned ages roughly 6 to 100 years. This clonotype originated in a woman under 40 in good health. The sequencing sample was made of blood.

In DNA form, the CDR3 reads TGCAGTGCTAGAGATATGAGTAGCTCCTATAATCCACCCCTCCACTTT. Its protein is CSARDMSSSYNPPLHF. The chain couples TRBV20-1 to TRBJ1-6; D not certain. The germline gives CDR1 DFQATT, CDR2 SNEGSKA (reference sequence). The CDR3 covers 16 residues.